This T cell receptor beta chain was observed in a study of CD8+CD57+ T cells in acquired aplastic anemia listed by TCRdb under 2018. Notes on the research overall: A mean of about 3 ug of DNA, ranging from about 0.2 to 27.4 ug, was extracted from sorted CD4+ and CD8+ cells. A CD8+CD57+ expansion meant a frequency higher than the mean frequency seen in healthy subjects.

Expansion of CD8+CD57+ cells had been shown by flow cytometry in the patients chosen for sequencing. Every patient had a diagnosis of severe acquired aplastic anemia based on International Study of Aplastic Anemia and Agranulocytosis and Camitta criteria. No patient had received any therapy when blood was sampled. In the study, sorted CD4+ and CD8+ blood T cells from patients with severe aplastic anemia and from healthy subjects underwent deep sequencing of TCR repertoires. In the USA, patient enrollment took place under clinicaltrials.gov protocols 00001620, 01623167, 00001397, 00071045, 00081523 and 00961064. Ficoll-Paque density gradient centrifugation was used to isolate peripheral blood mononuclear cells. Before DNA was extracted, CD4+ and CD8+ T cells were sorted using either FACS or magnetic beads. Overall results and qualifications from the work: Although roughly 29 CD8+ CDR3 sequences were shared by patients and controls, these sequences appeared highly expressed in patients and within the immunodominant clones of patients. Between patients and healthy controls, no significant difference in CD8+ Simpson's diversity was found (P=0.060).

TCR beta VDJ combination and CDR3 sequence profiling used genomic DNA as the template. TCR repertoire sequencing was run on an Illumina HiSeq 2000. The paper's data handling went like this. Repertoires were assessed using TRBV/TRBJ rearrangement plots, CDR3 size and DJ length profiles, and Simpson's diversity index. The most abundant DNA sequence in the deep sequencing data was defined as the immunodominant clone. CDR3 amino acid sequences were screened for sharing across subjects and were compared with published repertoires and the VDJdb database. TCRdb ran its own pipeline on the public reads, namely fastp trimming at Q25 and MiXCR clone calling, and kept in-frame beta chains. Every entry covers one CDR3 protein and lists the most common genes and DNA from its rows. These V and J calls originate from TCRdb's pipeline instead of the authors' own analysis. The sample table lists roughly 500,000 distinct CDR3 sequences, over 25% of them with a count of one. The top ten constitute roughly 0.89% of the sample.

The table lists this clonotype with many counts. The antigen this receptor binds is unknown. No base qualities exist here, and no much larger clone lies one base off it. From the cysteine through the phenylalanine, the CDR3 covers 16 amino acids. Kept here is only the CDR3 DNA, which spans 48 bases and is read in frame from base 1. V was cut back by 4 bases and J by 10 bases, leaving a gap of 20 bases between them. CDR1 and CDR2 are read off the germline V gene as SGHDN and FVKESK. The sample consisted of sorted CD4+, CD8+, or CD8+CD57+ T cells (not recorded which) from PBMCs. The rearranged segments are TRBV14 and TRBJ1-6; D gene: possibly TRBD1, on 6 matching bases. This receptor was obtained from a human donor with aplastic anemia. The bases are TGTGCCAGCAGCCCCTCAGGGGCAGGGAGGTACTCACCCCTCCACTTT. This yields the protein CASSPSGAGRYSPLHF.